These T cell receptor beta chains were read from a single sample in a study of immune evolution from preneoplasia to lung adenocarcinoma. Profiling relied on immunoSEQ multiplex PCR, and the TCRdb table lists in-frame clones only, not all of them. In the table there are about 8,900 clones, more than 75% of which are singletons. The sequencing sample was made of FFPE lung adenocarcinoma in situ tissue. The receptors originated from an older person with lung adenocarcinoma. CDR3s include the opening cysteine and the closing phenylalanine or tryptophan. A D gene is named only where the DNA matches it firmly. Rows may omit the clone size; those that give it use once, few, many or a size class.

CDR3	DNA	J	length	V	size	D
CASRPGTGDFYGYTF	TGCGCCAGCAGACCCGGGACAGGGGATTTCTATGGCTACACCTTC	TRBJ1-2	15	TRBV4-3	-	TRBD1
CASYSSYGYTF	TGTGCCAGCTACTCAAGCTATGGCTACACCTTC	TRBJ1-2	11	TRBV19	-	-
CASSYSKGYEQYF	TGTGCCAGCAGTTACTCGAAGGGGTACGAGCAGTACTTC	TRBJ2-7	13	TRBV6-5	-	-
CATSRDLGLGQPQHF	TGTGCCACCAGCAGAGATTTAGGGTTAGGACAGCCCCAGCATTTT	TRBJ1-5	15	TRBV15	-	-
CSVLNPASYEQYF	TGCAGCGTTCTGAATCCAGCATCCTACGAGCAGTACTTC	TRBJ2-7	13	TRBV29-1	-	-
CASTSGGWIDGYTF	TGTGCCAGTACCAGCGGGGGGTGGATTGATGGCTACACCTTC	TRBJ1-2	14	TRBV19	-	-
CASRRTETYNEQFF	TGTGCCAGCAGAAGGACGGAAACCTACAATGAGCAGTTCTTC	TRBJ2-1	14	TRBV6-5	-	-
CASSYSTPGPHEQYF	TGTGCCAGCAGTTACTCGACGCCTGGCCCCCACGAGCAGTACTTC	TRBJ2-7	15	TRBV6-5	-	-
CASSQRGAEAFF	TGTGCCAGCAGCCAGAGGGGGGCGGAAGCTTTCTTT	TRBJ1-1	12	TRBV5-8	-	-
CASSGHINEKLFF	TGTGCCAGTTCGGGACACATTAATGAAAAACTGTTTTTT	TRBJ1-4	13	TRBV11-2	-	-
CASSLRGGRYEQYF	TGTGCCAGCAGCTTGCGGGGGGGCCGCTACGAGCAGTACTTC	TRBJ2-7	14	TRBV11-1	few	TRBD2
CASSISGQTLAKNIQYF	TGTGCCAGTAGTATAAGCGGACAGACACTAGCCAAAAACATTCAGTACTTC	TRBJ2-4	17	TRBV19	-	-
CASSQDRDRTTYGYTF	TGTGCCAGTAGTCAGGACAGAGATCGCACAACCTATGGCTACACCTTC	TRBJ1-2	16	TRBV19	-	-
CAIRGTSGETQYF	TGTGCCATCAGAGGGACTAGCGGGGAGACCCAGTACTTC	TRBJ2-5	13	TRBV10-3	once	TRBD2
CASTPRGLNTEAFF	TGTGCCAGCACCCCGAGGGGTTTGAACACTGAAGCTTTCTTT	TRBJ1-1	14	TRBV6-5	-	-
CAISEGAGAYNEQFF	TGTGCCATCAGTGAAGGAGCGGGGGCTTACAATGAGCAGTTCTTC	TRBJ2-1	15	TRBV10-3	-	TRBD2
CASSLGTTGIQYF	TGTGCCAGCAGTTTAGGAACTACAGGCATTCAGTACTTC	TRBJ2-4	13	TRBV28	once	-
CASTESPARTEAFF	TGTGCCAGCACCGAGAGTCCCGCACGCACTGAAGCTTTCTTT	TRBJ1-1	14	TRBV2	-	-
CASSTGGEQYF	TGTGCCAGCAGTACAGGGGGCGAGCAGTACTTC	TRBJ2-7	11	TRBV27	-	TRBD1
CASSIIGTDTQYF	TGTGCCAGTAGTATAATCGGAACAGATACGCAGTATTTT	TRBJ2-3	13	TRBV19	-	-
CARSDLVPSGTSGGAVCNEQFF	TGTGCAAGGTCAGACCTCGTACCTTCCGGGACTAGCGGGGGGGCCGTTTGCAATGAGCAGTTCTTC	TRBJ2-1	22	TRBV12-2	-	-
CASSPSGGKGGTEAFF	TGTGCCAGCAGCCCGTCGGGGGGCAAGGGCGGTACTGAAGCTTTCTTT	TRBJ1-1	16	TRBV7-9	few	-
CASSQGHRGWGTNEKLFF	TGCGCCAGCAGCCAAGGACACAGGGGTTGGGGCACTAATGAAAAACTGTTTTTT	TRBJ1-4	18	TRBV4-3	few	TRBD1
CASRRGGETQYF	TGTGCCAGCCGACGGGGGGGAGAGACCCAGTACTTC	TRBJ2-5	12	TRBV6-5	-	TRBD2
CASHRTSGTDTQYF	TGTGCCAGTCATAGAACTAGCGGCACAGATACGCAGTATTTT	TRBJ2-3	14	TRBV7-9	-	TRBD2
CASSLALSGATEAFF	TGTGCCAGCAGCTTAGCGCTCTCGGGGGCGACTGAAGCTTTCTTT	TRBJ1-1	15	TRBV7-8	-	-
CASSVGSSGGIRETQYF	TGTGCCAGCAGCGTAGGTTCTAGCGGGGGGATAAGGGAGACCCAGTACTTC	TRBJ2-5	17	TRBV9	-	TRBD2
CASSIRGRTYEQYF	TGTGCCAGCAGTATCCGGGGGCGTACCTACGAGCAGTACTTC	TRBJ2-7	14	TRBV27	-	-
CASSTYLNTEAFF	TGTGCCAGCAGCACCTATTTGAACACTGAAGCTTTCTTT	TRBJ1-1	13	TRBV7-3	-	-
CATSRGEAGYEQYF	TGTGCCACCAGCAGGGGTGAGGCGGGGTACGAGCAGTACTTC	TRBJ2-7	14	TRBV15	-	-
CASSFGNAEAFF	TGTGCCAGCAGCTTCGGGAACGCTGAAGCTTTCTTT	TRBJ1-1	12	TRBV5-4	-	-
CASSRTGVNEKLFF	TGTGCCAGCAGCCGGACAGGGGTTAATGAAAAACTGTTTTTT	TRBJ1-4	14	TRBV5-5	-	TRBD1
CAISGTSGGEQYF	TGTGCCATCAGTGGGACTAGCGGGGGCGAGCAGTACTTC	TRBJ2-7	13	TRBV10-3	few	TRBD2
CASSLGGGRDPRGYTF	TGTGCCAGCAGCTTAGGCGGGGGCCGGGACCCACGGGGCTACACCTTC	TRBJ1-2	16	TRBV7-6	-	-
CASSQDGDSYNEQFF	TGCGCCAGCAGCCAAGATGGGGATTCCTACAATGAGCAGTTCTTC	TRBJ2-1	15	TRBV4-3	-	-
CAWTGSWNSPLHF	TGTGCCTGGACGGGGAGTTGGAATTCACCCCTCCACTTT	TRBJ1-6	13	TRBV30	-	-
CASSQVAGRYYNEQFF	TGCGCCAGCAGCCAAGTAGCGGGGAGATATTACAATGAGCAGTTCTTC	TRBJ2-1	16	TRBV4-3	-	TRBD2
CATREDRVGAEAFF	TGTGCCACCAGAGAGGACAGGGTCGGGGCTGAAGCTTTCTTT	TRBJ1-1	14	TRBV15	-	TRBD1
CASSSVGGGKETQYF	TGTGCCAGCAGTTCCGTCGGCGGGGGTAAAGAGACCCAGTACTTC	TRBJ2-5	15	TRBV6-6	-	TRBD2
CASSPQGDTQYF	TGTGCCAGCTCACCACAGGGAGATACGCAGTATTTT	TRBJ2-3	12	TRBV18	once	-
CASRGRDRVNEKLFF	TGTGCCAGCAGGGGACGGGACAGAGTGAATGAAAAACTGTTTTTT	TRBJ1-4	15	TRBV7-9	few	TRBD1
CASSYSNRHGYTF	TGTGCCAGCAGTTACTCGAACAGGCATGGCTACACCTTC	TRBJ1-2	13	TRBV6-5	-	-
CASSSRTGSRDQPQHF	TGTGCCAGCAGTAGCCGGACAGGGAGTAGGGATCAGCCCCAGCATTTT	TRBJ1-5	16	TRBV2	few	TRBD1
CASSFGSYEQYF	TGTGCCAGCAGCTTCGGATCCTACGAGCAGTACTTC	TRBJ2-7	12	TRBV11-2	once	-
CANIDRSNEKLFF	TGTGCCAATATCGACAGGTCTAATGAAAAACTGTTTTTT	TRBJ1-4	13	TRBV2	-	-
CASSSGTSSFEQFF	TGCGCCAGCAGCTCCGGGACTAGCTCCTTTGAGCAGTTCTTC	TRBJ2-1	14	TRBV5-1	-	TRBD2
CASSDSSGGADTQYF	TGTGCCAGCAGTGACTCTAGCGGGGGAGCAGATACGCAGTATTTT	TRBJ2-3	15	TRBV6-4	few	TRBD2
CASSRTGTGEQYF	TGTGCCAGCAGTCGGACAGGGACGGGCGAGCAGTACTTC	TRBJ2-7	13	TRBV28	-	TRBD1
CASSLYTSGSYEQYF	TGTGCCAGCAGCTTGTATACTAGCGGTTCCTACGAGCAGTACTTC	TRBJ2-7	15	TRBV11-2	-	TRBD2